Below, 13 T cell receptor beta chains from the same sample are listed, as sequenced in a study of blood T cell repertoires in COVID-19. The protocol was immunoSEQ multiplex PCR, while the TCRdb copy is restricted to in-frame clones and leaves out a portion. This table holds 270,000 or so clones, around 90% found once. The sequenced sample was peripheral blood. The receptors were gathered from a woman aged 60 to 75 with COVID-19, enrolled during active disease.

V and J are TRBV19 and TRBJ2-1; 8 bases are shared with TRBD2. The CDR3 runs to 16 residues. V shed 3 bases and J 1 base; nucleotides not matched to a gene: 5. Germline V gene lookup returns CDR1 LNHDA and CDR2 SQIVND (reference sequence). For the CDR3, the DNA is TGTGCCAGTAGTATTGGCGGGGGGTATTCCTACAATGAGCAGTTCTTC. It yields the protein CASSIGGGYSYNEQFF.

The gene calls are TRBV7-2 and TRBJ1-1, with unresolved D. The length of the CDR3 is 17 residues. Germline lookup yields CDR1 SGHTA and CDR2 FQGNSA. Deletions cut 1 base from V and 0 bases from J, with 15 bases between. The CDR3 DNA reads TGTGCCAGCAGCTTAGATTCTACTCCGAATTTGAACACTGAAGCTTTCTTT. Its protein is CASSLDSTPNLNTEAFF.

The rearrangement joins TRBV3-1 (or the pseudogene TRBV3-2) to TRBJ2-7, with D possibly matching TRBD2 (5 bases). This CDR3 has 14 residues. V was shortened by 1 base and J by 0 bases, with 7 bases between the two germline ends. Germline V gene data show CDR1 as LGHDT and CDR2 as YNNKEL (reference sequence). The CDR3 nucleotides are TGTGCCAGCAGCCAAGTGGGGAGCTCCTACGAGCAGTACTTC. This sequence encodes CASSQVGSSYEQYF.

Worth noting for this clone: At the DNA level, this CDR3 is encoded by other sequences in the same sample as well. The V gene is TRBV10-3, the J gene TRBJ2-5; TRBD2 agrees at 7 bases. The CDR3 spans 14 residues. V was clipped by 11 bases and J by 4 bases; unmatched bases: 13. Germline CDR1 ENHRY, CDR2 SYGVKD. CDR3 protein: CASRGDGGSETQYF. CDR3 bases: TGTGCCTCTCGGGGGGACGGGGGGTCAGAGACCCAGTACTTC.

CDR3 protein: CASSFQSGDEQFF. Written as DNA, the CDR3 is TGTGCCAGCAGCTTCCAGTCGGGAGATGAGCAGTTCTTC. This rearrangement joins TRBV7-2 to TRBJ2-1; D may be TRBD2 (6 bases). Per germline, CDR1 SGHTA and CDR2 FQGNSA. This CDR3 is built from 13 residues. V was clipped by 3 bases and J by 8 bases, with 11 bases between them.

Points on this clone: Different DNA sequences within this sample yield the same CDR3. V and J are TRBV2 and TRBJ1-2; D not resolved. Germline V gene data show CDR1 as SNHLY and CDR2 as FYNNEI. V was pared by 1 base and J by 2 bases, with 5 bases between. This CDR3 has 13 residues. CDR3 sequence reads: CASSEGLNYGYTF. DNA of the CDR3: TGTGCCAGCAGTGAAGGTCTGAACTATGGCTACACCTTC.

The chain combines TRBV18 with TRBJ2-7, with TRBD1 matching over 7 bases. This CDR3 region has 14 residues. J lost 5 bases, V lost 2 bases, and 6 bases had no gene match. Germline values: CDR1 KGHSH, CDR2 LQKENI. CDR3 DNA sequence: TGTGCCAGCTCACCAAGGGTAGGGGGCCACGAGCAGTACTTC. Its protein is CASSPRVGGHEQYF.

This rearrangement joins TRBV18 to TRBJ1-5; D possibly corresponds to TRBD1 (6 bases). The CDR3 is 14 residues long. Per the germline V gene, CDR1 is KGHSH and CDR2 is LQKENI. The V and J ends lost 2 bases and 5 bases respectively, with 10 bases between them. DNA of the CDR3: TGTGCCAGCTCACCAGGGGGCGGGTATCAGCCCCAGCATTTT. This codes for CASSPGGGYQPQHF.

As to this clone: Relative to the germline gene, one junction end is altered; a read error may explain this. The chain combines TRBV7-2 with TRBJ2-1, with D perhaps matching TRBD1 or TRBD2 (6 bases each). CDR1 and CDR2 (germline): SGHTA, FQGNSA. There are 14 residues in the CDR3. The CDR3 DNA sequence: TGTGCCAGCACCTTAGGGGGGCCTGTCTTTGAGCAGTTCTTC. Protein product: CASTLGGPVFEQFF.

This sequence joins TRBV6-6 and TRBJ1-1, with a tentative D call TRBD1 (5 bases). CDR1 and CDR2 (germline): MNHNY, SVGAGI (reference sequence). The CDR3 totals 14 residues. V lost 6 bases, J lost 1 base, and 12 bases lay in between. CDR3 region: CASSQWQGNTEAFF. The CDR3 DNA reads as TGTGCCAGCAGCCAGTGGCAGGGGAACACTGAAGCTTTCTTT.

The chain recombines TRBV11-3 with TRBJ2-1; 7 bases are shared with TRBD1. The J segment lost 5 bases and the V segment lost 5 bases, leaving 9 bases of the junction unmatched. CDR3 length equals 15 residues. Per germline, CDR1 SGHNT and CDR2 YENEEA. Written as DNA, the CDR3 is TGTGCCAGCAGCCCGACAGGGATAGCCAACAATGAGCAGTTCTTC. Translating gives CASSPTGIANNEQFF.

The sample holds a few counts of this clone. The rearrangement uses TRBV3-1 (or the pseudogene TRBV3-2) and TRBJ1-2; no definite D call. V lost 3 bases and J lost 4, with 9 bases in between. The CDR3 runs 13 residues. Germline V gene sequence: CDR1 LGHDT, CDR2 YNNKEL (reference sequence). The chain's CDR3 is CASSQISLYGYTF. CDR3 nucleotides: TGTGCCAGCAGCCAGATCAGTCTCTATGGCTACACCTTC.

The chain links TRBV14 to TRBJ1-3; D remains unclear. The CDR3 sequence is 15 residues long. CDR1 is SGHDN, CDR2 FVKESK, per germline. Deletions cut 0 bases from V and 4 bases from J, with 10 bases between. CDR3 sequence (DNA): TGTGCCAGCAGCCAAGATAGGATGAGGGGAAACACCATATATTTT. Its translation: CASSQDRMRGNTIYF.